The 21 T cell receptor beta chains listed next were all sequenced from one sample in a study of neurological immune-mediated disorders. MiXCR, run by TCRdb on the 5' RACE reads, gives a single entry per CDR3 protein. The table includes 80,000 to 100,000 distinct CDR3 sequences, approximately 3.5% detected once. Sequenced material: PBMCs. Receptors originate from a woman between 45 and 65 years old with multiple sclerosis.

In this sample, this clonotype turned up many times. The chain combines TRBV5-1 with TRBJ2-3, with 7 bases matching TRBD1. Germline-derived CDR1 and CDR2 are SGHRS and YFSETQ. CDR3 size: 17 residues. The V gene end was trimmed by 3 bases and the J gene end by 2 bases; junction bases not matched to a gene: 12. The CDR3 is CASSSHRGDLNTDTQYF. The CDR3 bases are TGCGCCAGCAGCTCACACAGGGGTGATTTGAACACAGATACGCAGTATTTT.

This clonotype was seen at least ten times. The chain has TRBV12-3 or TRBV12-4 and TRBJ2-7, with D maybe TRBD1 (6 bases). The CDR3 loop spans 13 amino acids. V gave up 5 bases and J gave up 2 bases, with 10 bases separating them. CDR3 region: CASSVDSAYEQYF. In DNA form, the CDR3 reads TGTGCCAGCAGTGTGGACAGCGCCTACGAGCAGTACTTC.

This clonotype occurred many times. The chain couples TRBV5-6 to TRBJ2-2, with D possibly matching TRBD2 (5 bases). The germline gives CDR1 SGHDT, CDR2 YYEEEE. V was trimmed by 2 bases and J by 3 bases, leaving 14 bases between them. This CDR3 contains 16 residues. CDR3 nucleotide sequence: TGTGCCAGCAGCTTCGGGGTCCTCGTTGACACCGGGGAGCTGTTTTTT. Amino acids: CASSFGVLVDTGELFF.

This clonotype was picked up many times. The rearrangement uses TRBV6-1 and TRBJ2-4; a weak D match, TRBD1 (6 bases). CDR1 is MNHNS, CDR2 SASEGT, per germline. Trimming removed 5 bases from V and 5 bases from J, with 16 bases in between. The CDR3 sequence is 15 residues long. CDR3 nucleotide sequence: TGTGCCAGCAGTAAACAGGGATCTCGAGAAAACATTCAGTACTTC. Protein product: CASSKQGSRENIQYF.

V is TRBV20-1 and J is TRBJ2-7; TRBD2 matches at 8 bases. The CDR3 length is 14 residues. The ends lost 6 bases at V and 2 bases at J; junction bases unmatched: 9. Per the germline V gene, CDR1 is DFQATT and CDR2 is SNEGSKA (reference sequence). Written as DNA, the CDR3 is TGCAGTGCCACCCACAGCGGGGGAGCCTACGAGCAGTACTTC. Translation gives CSATHSGGAYEQYF.

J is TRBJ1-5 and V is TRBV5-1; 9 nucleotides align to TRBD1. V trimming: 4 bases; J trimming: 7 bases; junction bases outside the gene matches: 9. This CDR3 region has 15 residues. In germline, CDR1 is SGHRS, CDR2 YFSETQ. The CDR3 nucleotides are TGCGCCAGCAGCCCGGGACAGGGAAGAGGCCAGCCCCAGCATTTT. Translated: CASSPGQGRGQPQHF.

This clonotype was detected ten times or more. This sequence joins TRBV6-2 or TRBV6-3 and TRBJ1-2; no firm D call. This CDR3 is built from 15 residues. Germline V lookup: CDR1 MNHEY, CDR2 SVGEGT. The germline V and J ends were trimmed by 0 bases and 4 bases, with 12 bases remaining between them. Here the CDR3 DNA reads TGTGCCAGCAGTTACTCGGAGGTGCCCCGCTATGGCTACACCTTC. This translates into CASSYSEVPRYGYTF.

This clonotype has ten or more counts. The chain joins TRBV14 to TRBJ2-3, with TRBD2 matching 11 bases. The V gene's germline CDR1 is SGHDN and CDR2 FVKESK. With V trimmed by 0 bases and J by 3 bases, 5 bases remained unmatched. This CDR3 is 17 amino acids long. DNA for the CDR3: TGTGCCAGCAGCCAAGAGGAGGGACTAGCGGCTACAGATACGCAGTATTTT. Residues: CASSQEEGLAATDTQYF.

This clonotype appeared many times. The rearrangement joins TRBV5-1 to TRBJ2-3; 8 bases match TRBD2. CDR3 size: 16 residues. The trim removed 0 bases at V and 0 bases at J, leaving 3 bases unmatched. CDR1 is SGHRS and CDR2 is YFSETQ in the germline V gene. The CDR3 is CASSLVLAGSTDTQYF. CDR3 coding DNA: TGCGCCAGCAGCTTGGTATTAGCGGGGAGCACAGATACGCAGTATTTT.

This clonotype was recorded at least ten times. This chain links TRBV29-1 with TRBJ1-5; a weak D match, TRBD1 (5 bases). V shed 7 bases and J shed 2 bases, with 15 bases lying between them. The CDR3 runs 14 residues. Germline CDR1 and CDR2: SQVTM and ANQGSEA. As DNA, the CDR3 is TGCAGCGCCTCGGGGGGTGGGGGCAATCAGCCCCAGCATTTT. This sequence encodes CSASGGGGNQPQHF.

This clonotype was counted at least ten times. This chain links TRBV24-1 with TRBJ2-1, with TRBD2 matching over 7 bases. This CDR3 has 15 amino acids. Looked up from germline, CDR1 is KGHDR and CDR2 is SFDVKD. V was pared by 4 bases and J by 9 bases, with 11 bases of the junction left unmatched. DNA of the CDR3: TGTGCCACCAGTGAATCCGGGACTATTCGCAGTGAGCAGTTCTTC. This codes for CATSESGTIRSEQFF.

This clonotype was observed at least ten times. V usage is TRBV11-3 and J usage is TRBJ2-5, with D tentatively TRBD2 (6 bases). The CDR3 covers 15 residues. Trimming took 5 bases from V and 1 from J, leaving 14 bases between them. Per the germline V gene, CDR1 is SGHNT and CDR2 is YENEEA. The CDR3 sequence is CASSRAGGIQETQYF. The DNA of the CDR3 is TGTGCCAGCAGCCGAGCCGGAGGGATCCAAGAGACCCAGTACTTC.

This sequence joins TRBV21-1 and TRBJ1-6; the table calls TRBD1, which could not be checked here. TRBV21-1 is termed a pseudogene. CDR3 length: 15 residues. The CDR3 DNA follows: TGTGCCAGCAGCAAAGGGTCAGGGGTTGGGTCAACCCTCAACTTT. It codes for CASSKGSGVGSTLNF.

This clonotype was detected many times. For the CDR3, the DNA is TGTGCCAGCAGCTTAGACAGGAACCCCACAGATACGCAGTATTTT. Its protein is CASSLDRNPTDTQYF. The rearrangement links TRBV7-2 to TRBJ2-3; D perhaps matches TRBD1 (5 bases). There are 15 residues in the CDR3. Trimming shortened V by 1 base and J by 2 bases, and 10 bases separated the two germline ends. Per the germline V gene, CDR1 is SGHTA and CDR2 is FQGNSA.

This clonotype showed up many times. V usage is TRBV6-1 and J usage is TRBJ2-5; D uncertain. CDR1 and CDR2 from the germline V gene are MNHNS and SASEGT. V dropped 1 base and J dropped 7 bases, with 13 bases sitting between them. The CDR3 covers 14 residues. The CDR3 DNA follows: TGTGCCAGCAGTGAAGTGGTTATGGGTCCGACCCAGTACTTC. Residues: CASSEVVMGPTQYF.

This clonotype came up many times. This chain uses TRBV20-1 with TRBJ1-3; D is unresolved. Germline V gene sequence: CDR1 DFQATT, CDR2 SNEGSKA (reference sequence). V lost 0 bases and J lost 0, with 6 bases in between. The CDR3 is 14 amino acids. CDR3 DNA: TGCAGTGCTAGAGAACCGAACTCTGGAAACACCATATATTTT. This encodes CSAREPNSGNTIYF.

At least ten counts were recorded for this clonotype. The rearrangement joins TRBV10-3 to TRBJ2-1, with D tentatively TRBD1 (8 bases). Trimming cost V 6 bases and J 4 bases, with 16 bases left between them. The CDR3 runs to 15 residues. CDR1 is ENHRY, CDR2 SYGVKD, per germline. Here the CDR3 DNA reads TGTGCCATCAGCCACAACAGGGGGGGTTACAATGAGCAGTTCTTC. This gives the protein CAISHNRGGYNEQFF.

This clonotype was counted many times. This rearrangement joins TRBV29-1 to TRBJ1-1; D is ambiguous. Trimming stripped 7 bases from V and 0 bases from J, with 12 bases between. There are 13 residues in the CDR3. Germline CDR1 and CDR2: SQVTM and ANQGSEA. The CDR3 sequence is CSAETNLNTEAFF. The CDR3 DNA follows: TGCAGCGCCGAGACAAATTTGAACACTGAAGCTTTCTTT.

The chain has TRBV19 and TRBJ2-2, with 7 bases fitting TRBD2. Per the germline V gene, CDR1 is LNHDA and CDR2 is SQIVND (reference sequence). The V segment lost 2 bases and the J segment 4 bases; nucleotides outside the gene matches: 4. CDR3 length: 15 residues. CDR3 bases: TGTGCCAGTAGTATATCAGCGGGGTCCACCGGGGAGCTGTTTTTT. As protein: CASSISAGSTGELFF.

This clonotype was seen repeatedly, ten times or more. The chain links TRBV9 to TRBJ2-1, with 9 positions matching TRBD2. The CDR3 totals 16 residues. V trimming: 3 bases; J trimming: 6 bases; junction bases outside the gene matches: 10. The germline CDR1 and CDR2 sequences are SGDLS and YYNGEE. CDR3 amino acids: CASSASGASGFNEQFF. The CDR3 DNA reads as TGTGCCAGCAGCGCTAGCGGGGCCTCAGGATTCAATGAGCAGTTCTTC.

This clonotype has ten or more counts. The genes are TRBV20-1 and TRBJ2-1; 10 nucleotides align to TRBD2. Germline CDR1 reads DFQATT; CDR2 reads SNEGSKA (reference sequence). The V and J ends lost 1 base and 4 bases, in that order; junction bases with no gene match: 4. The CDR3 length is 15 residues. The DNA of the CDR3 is TGCAGTGCTAGAGCGCCACTAGCGGGATACAATGAGCAGTTCTTC. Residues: CSARAPLAGYNEQFF.